Sequencing of this T cell receptor (beta chain) was carried out in a study of OX40 agonist ivuxolimab in advanced cancers. Turning to the study itself: The mean age was roughly 60 years, ranging from about 20 to 79, with about 87% of participants male.

The CDR3 is 12 residues long. CDR1 MNHNY and CDR2 SVGAGI come from the germline V gene (reference sequence). Trimming removed 2 bases at V and 7 bases at J, with 9 bases between. This clone has just a few counts. Its matching antigen is unknown. Findings and limits, study-wide: Not determined was the antigen specificity of the expanded peripheral T cells.

Sequenced by immunoSEQ multiplex PCR; TCRdb stores in-frame clones only, minus some. This sample yields 55,000 to 70,000 clones, of which about 86% are seen a single time; around 0.9% belongs to the top ten. Patients with a history of autoimmune disease or on systemic immunosuppression were excluded. V is TRBV6-6 and J is TRBJ2-7; TRBD2 might be the D (5 bases). This sequence originates from an adult with an advanced solid tumor such as melanoma, head and neck, liver or kidney cancer. The sequencing used CD4+ or CD8+ T cells sorted from blood, collected in a trial of the OX40 agonist ivuxolimab. DNA for the CDR3: TGTGCCAGCAGTTACCCCCGAGGGGAGCAGTACTTC. Amino acids: CASSYPRGEQYF.